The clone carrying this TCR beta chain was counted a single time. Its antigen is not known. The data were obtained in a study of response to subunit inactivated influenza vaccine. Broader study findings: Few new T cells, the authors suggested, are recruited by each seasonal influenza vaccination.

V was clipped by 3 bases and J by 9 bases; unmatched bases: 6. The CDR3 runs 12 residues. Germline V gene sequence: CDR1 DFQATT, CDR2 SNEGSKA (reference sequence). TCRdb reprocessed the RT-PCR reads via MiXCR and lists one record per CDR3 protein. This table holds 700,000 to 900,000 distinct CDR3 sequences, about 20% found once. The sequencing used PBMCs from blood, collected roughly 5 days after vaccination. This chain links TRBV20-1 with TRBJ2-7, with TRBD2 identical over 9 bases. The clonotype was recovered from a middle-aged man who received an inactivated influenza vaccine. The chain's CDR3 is CSASASGKGQYF. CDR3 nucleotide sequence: TGCAGTGCTAGTGCTAGCGGGAAAGGGCAGTACTTC.